A selection of T cell receptor beta chains follows, all from one sample in a study of tumor-infiltrating lymphocytes in primary liver carcinoma. TCRdb used MiXCR to reprocess the multiplex PCR reads, holding one entry per CDR3 protein. The table records approximately 330,000 distinct CDR3 sequences, 65% of them present only once. The sequenced sample consisted of peripheral blood. The receptors were sampled from a man between 35 and 55 years old with primary liver carcinoma and hepatitis B virus infection. The conserved cysteine and the conserved F or W are not part of the CDR3 here. Each record gives: clone size, CDR3 length, V gene, J gene, CDR3 protein. Clone size is shown for a subset of rows, as once, few, many or a class of expanded clone.

clone_size: .
cdr3_length: 13
v_call: TRBV6-5
j_call: TRBJ1-2
cdr3_aa: ASSAGQTSVYGYT

clone_size: many
cdr3_length: 12
v_call: TRBV10-3
j_call: TRBJ2-1
cdr3_aa: AISHSGRDNEQF

clone_size: .
cdr3_length: 11
v_call: TRBV11-3
j_call: TRBJ2-3
cdr3_aa: ASSTRGTDMQY

clone_size: .
cdr3_length: 14
v_call: TRBV11-2
j_call: TRBJ2-4
cdr3_aa: ASISASILAKNIQY

clone_size: .
cdr3_length: 14
v_call: TRBV6-1
j_call: TRBJ2-2
cdr3_aa: ASSEAGTGDPGGPF

clone_size: many
cdr3_length: 12
v_call: TRBV6-5
j_call: TRBJ2-1
cdr3_aa: ASSYFARVNEQF

clone_size: many
cdr3_length: 16
v_call: TRBV4-1
j_call: TRBJ2-5
cdr3_aa: ASSQGRRRINYQETQY

clone_size: once
cdr3_length: 13
v_call: TRBV29-1
j_call: TRBJ1-1
cdr3_aa: SVGQGEVGGTEAI

clone_size: .
cdr3_length: 12
v_call: TRBV28
j_call: TRBJ2-1
cdr3_aa: ASNLQSSYDEQF

clone_size: many
cdr3_length: 15
v_call: TRBV12-3/TRBV12-4
j_call: TRBJ2-3
cdr3_aa: ASSIGIAGRPPDTQY

clone_size: many
cdr3_length: 10
v_call: TRBV12-3/TRBV12-4
j_call: TRBJ1-2
cdr3_aa: ASNDRGYGYT

clone_size: .
cdr3_length: 13
v_call: TRBV5-1
j_call: TRBJ1-5
cdr3_aa: ASSLSRGVGQPQH

clone_size: .
cdr3_length: 12
v_call: TRBV13
j_call: TRBJ2-3
cdr3_aa: ASSLRIGADTQY

clone_size: many
cdr3_length: 11
v_call: TRBV12-3/TRBV12-4
j_call: TRBJ2-5
cdr3_aa: ASGKDRDATQY

clone_size: many
cdr3_length: 9
v_call: TRBV11-3
j_call: TRBJ2-7
cdr3_aa: ASSAGYEQY

clone_size: .
cdr3_length: 13
v_call: TRBV11-3
j_call: TRBJ2-2
cdr3_aa: ASNLSGVLTGELF

clone_size: .
cdr3_length: 11
v_call: TRBV30
j_call: TRBJ2-7
cdr3_aa: AWRGTGFYEQY

clone_size: many
cdr3_length: 16
v_call: TRBV6-2/TRBV6-3
j_call: TRBJ2-1
cdr3_aa: ASSYSLAGESSYNEQF

clone_size: .
cdr3_length: 13
v_call: TRBV6-1
j_call: TRBJ2-5
cdr3_aa: ASRGLAGGKETQY

clone_size: few
cdr3_length: 11
v_call: TRBV28
j_call: TRBJ2-4
cdr3_aa: ASSLRGQDIQY

clone_size: .
cdr3_length: 16
v_call: TRBV11-2
j_call: TRBJ2-7
cdr3_aa: ASSPRFAGIGIGYEQY

clone_size: .
cdr3_length: 12
v_call: TRBV6-2/TRBV6-3
j_call: TRBJ2-4
cdr3_aa: ASSLGGAKNIQY

clone_size: .
cdr3_length: 12
v_call: TRBV4-1
j_call: TRBJ2-5
cdr3_aa: ASSRGQDQETQY

clone_size: many
cdr3_length: 11
v_call: TRBV6-2/TRBV6-3
j_call: TRBJ2-7
cdr3_aa: ASKRQGLYEQY

clone_size: .
cdr3_length: 13
v_call: TRBV5-4
j_call: TRBJ2-3
cdr3_aa: ASSLGGLYTDTQY

clone_size: once
cdr3_length: 12
v_call: TRBV6-1
j_call: TRBJ1-1
cdr3_aa: ASRVSPPNTEAL

clone_size: many
cdr3_length: 15
v_call: TRBV4-1
j_call: TRBJ2-5
cdr3_aa: ASSHLEREIMQETQY

clone_size: .
cdr3_length: 12
v_call: TRBV29-1
j_call: TRBJ1-1
cdr3_aa: SIEEGGPDTEAF

clone_size: many
cdr3_length: 11
v_call: TRBV4-1
j_call: TRBJ1-2
cdr3_aa: ASSQGWRVSYT

clone_size: .
cdr3_length: 12
v_call: TRBV12-3/TRBV12-4
j_call: TRBJ1-1
cdr3_aa: AISLNDANTEAS